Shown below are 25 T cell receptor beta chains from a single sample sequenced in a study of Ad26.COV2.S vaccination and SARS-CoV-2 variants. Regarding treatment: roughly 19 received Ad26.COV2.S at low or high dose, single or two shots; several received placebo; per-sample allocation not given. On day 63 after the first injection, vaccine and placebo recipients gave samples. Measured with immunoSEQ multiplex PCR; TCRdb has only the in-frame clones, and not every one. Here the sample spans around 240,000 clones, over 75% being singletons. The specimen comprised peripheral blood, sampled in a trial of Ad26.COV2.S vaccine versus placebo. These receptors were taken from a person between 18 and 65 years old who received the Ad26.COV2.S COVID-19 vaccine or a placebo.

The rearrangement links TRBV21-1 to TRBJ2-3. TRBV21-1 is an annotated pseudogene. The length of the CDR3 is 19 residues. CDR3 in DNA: TGTGCCAGCAGACCCCCCCACAGGGGCCATGCTAGCGCGGGAGATACGCAATATTTT. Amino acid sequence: CASRPPHRGHASAGDTQYF.

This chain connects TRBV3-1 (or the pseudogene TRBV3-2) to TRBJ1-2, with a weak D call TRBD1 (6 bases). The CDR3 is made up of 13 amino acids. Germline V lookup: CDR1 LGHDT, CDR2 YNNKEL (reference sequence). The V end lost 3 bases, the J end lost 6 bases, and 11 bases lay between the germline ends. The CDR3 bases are TGTGCCAGCAGCCATAGGGGGGAGCATGGCTACACCTTC. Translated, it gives CASSHRGEHGYTF.

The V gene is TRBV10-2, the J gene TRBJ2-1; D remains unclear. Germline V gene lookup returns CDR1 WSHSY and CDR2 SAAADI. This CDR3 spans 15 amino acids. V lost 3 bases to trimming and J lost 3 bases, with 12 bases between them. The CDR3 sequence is CASSELVLGYNEQFF. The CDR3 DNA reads TGCGCCAGCAGTGAACTGGTTCTAGGCTACAATGAGCAGTTCTTC.

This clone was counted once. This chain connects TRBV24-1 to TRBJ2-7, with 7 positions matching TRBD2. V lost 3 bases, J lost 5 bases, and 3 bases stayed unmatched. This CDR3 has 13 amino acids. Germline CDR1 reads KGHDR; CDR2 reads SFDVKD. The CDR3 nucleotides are TGTGCCACCAGTGATGCGGGGGTCCACGAGCAGTACTTC. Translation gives CATSDAGVHEQYF.

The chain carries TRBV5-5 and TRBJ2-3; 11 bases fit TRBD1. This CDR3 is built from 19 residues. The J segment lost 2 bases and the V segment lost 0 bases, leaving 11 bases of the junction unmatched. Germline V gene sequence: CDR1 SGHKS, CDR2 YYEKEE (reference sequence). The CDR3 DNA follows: TGTGCCAGCAGCTTGGAGGGCCCGGGACAGGGGGTTTACACAGATACGCAGTATTTT. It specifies CASSLEGPGQGVYTDTQYF.

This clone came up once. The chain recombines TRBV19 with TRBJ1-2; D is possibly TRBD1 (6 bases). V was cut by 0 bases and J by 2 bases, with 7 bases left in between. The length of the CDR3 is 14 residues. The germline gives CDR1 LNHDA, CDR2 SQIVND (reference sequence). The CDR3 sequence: CASSIDRGNYGYTF. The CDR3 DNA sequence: TGTGCCAGTAGTATAGACAGGGGCAACTATGGCTACACCTTC.

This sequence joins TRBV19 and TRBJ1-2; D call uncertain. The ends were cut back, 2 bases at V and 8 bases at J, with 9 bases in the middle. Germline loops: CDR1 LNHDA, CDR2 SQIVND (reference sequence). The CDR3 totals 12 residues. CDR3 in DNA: TGTGCCAGTAGTATAACGGAGAGGGGCTACACCTTC. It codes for CASSITERGYTF.

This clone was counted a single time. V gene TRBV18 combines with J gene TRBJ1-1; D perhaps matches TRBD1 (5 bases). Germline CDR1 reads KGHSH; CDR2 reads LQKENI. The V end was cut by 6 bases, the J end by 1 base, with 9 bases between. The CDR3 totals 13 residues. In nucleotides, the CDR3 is TGTGCCAGCTCCGTCACAGGGAACACTGAAGCTTTCTTT. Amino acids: CASSVTGNTEAFF.

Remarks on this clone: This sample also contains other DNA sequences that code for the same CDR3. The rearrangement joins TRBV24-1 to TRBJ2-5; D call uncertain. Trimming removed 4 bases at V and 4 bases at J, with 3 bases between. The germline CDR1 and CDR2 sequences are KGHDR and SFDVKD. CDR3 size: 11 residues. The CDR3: CATSEGETQYF. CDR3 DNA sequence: TGTGCCACCAGTGAAGGAGAGACCCAGTACTTC.

As DNA, the CDR3 is TGTGCCAGTAGTCCCGAAGGTAGCAGGGCACTGTTTTTT. It is translated as CASSPEGSRALFF. The J gene is TRBJ1-4, the V gene TRBV19; a possible D gene is TRBD1 (5 bases). The V gene's germline CDR1 is LNHDA and CDR2 SQIVND (reference sequence). CDR3 length: 13 residues. V was pared by 5 bases and J by 13 bases, with 17 bases between.

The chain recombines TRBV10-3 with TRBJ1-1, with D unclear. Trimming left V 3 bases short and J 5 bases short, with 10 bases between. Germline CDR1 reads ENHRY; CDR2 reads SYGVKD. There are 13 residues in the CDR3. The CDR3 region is CAISEGRVTEAFF. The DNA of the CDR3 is TGTGCCATCAGTGAAGGGAGGGTAACTGAAGCTTTCTTT.

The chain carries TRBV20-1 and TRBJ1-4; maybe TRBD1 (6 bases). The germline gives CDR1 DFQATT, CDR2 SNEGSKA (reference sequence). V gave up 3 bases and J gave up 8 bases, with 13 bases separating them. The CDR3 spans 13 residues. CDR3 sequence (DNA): TGCAGTGCTAGTTCAGGGGCGGGGGAAAAACTGTTTTTT. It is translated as CSASSGAGEKLFF.

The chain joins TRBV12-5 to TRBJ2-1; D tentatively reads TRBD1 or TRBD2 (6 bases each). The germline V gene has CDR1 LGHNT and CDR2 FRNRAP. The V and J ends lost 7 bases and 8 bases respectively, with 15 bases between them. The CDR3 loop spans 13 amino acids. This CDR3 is CASASDRRDEQFF. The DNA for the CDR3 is TGTGCTAGTGCCTCTGACAGGAGGGATGAGCAGTTCTTC.

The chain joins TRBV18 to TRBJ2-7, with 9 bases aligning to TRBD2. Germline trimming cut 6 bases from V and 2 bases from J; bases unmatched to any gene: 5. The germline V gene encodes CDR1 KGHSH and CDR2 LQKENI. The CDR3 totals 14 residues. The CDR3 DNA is TGTGCCAGCTCGGTTAGCGGGGGTCCCTACGAGCAGTACTTC. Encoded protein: CASSVSGGPYEQYF.

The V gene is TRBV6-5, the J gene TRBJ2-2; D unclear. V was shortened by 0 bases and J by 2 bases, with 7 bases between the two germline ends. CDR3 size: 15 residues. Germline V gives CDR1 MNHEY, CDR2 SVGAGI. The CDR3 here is CASSYSNSNTGELFF. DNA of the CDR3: TGTGCCAGCAGTTACTCGAACAGTAACACCGGGGAGCTGTTTTTT.

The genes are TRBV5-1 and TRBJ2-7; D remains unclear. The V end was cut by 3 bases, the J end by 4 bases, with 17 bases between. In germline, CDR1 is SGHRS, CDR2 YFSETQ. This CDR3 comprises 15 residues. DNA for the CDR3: TGCGCCAGCAGCTACGGCCGTTTGAGTCCGTACGAGCAGTACTTC. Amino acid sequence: CASSYGRLSPYEQYF.

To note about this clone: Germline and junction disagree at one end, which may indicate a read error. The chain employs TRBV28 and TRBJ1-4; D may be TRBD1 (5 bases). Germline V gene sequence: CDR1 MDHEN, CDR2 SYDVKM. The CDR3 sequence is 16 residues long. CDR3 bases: TGTGCCAGCAGTTTCGATCCCAGGGTGAATAATGACAAACTGTTTTTT. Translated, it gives CASSFDPRVNNDKLFF. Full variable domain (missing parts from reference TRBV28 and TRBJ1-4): DVKVTQSSRYLVKRTGEKVFLECVQDMDHENMFWYRQDPGLGLRLIYFSYDVKMKEKGDIPEGYSVSREKKERFSLILESASTNQTSMYLCASSFDPRVNNDKLFFGSGTQLSVL.

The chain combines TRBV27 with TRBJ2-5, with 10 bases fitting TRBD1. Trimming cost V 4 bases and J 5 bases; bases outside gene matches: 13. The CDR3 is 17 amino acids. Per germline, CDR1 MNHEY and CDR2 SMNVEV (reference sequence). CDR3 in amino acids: CASSSDRGPFSWETQYF. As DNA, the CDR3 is TGTGCCAGCAGTTCCGACAGGGGGCCGTTTTCCTGGGAGACCCAGTACTTC.

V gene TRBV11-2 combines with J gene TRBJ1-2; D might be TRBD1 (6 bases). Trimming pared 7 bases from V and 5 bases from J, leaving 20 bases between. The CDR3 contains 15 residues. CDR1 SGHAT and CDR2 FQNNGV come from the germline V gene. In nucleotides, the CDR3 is TGTGCCAGCAACCGTCGGACAGATGGAGGGTATGGCTACACCTTC. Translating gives CASNRRTDGGYGYTF.

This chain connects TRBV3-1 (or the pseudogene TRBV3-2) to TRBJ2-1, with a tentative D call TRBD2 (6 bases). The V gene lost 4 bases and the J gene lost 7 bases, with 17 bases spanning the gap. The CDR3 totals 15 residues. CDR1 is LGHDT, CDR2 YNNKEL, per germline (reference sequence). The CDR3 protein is CASSPLGGEWNEQFF. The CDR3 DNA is TGTGCCAGCAGCCCGTTGGGGGGAGAGTGGAATGAGCAGTTCTTC.

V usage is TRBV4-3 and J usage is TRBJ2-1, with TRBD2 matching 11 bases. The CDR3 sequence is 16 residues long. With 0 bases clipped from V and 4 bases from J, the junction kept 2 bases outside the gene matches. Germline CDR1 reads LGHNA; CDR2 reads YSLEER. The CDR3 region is CASSQEVAGGYNEQFF. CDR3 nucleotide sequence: TGCGCCAGCAGCCAAGAGGTAGCGGGAGGGTACAATGAGCAGTTCTTC.

Written as DNA, the CDR3 is TGCAGTGAGGGTGAAGGCTACACCTTC. Amino acid sequence: CSEGEGYTF. V usage is TRBV20-1 and J usage is TRBJ1-2; no clear D. Deletions cut 7 bases from V and 8 bases from J, with 8 bases between. This CDR3 spans 9 amino acids. Germline CDR1 DFQATT, CDR2 SNEGSKA (reference sequence).

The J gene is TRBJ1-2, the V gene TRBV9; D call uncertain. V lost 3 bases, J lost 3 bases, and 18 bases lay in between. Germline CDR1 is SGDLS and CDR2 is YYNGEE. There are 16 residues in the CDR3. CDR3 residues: CASSAPHGRPDYGYTF. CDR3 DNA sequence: TGTGCCAGCAGCGCGCCCCACGGGAGGCCGGACTATGGCTACACCTTC.

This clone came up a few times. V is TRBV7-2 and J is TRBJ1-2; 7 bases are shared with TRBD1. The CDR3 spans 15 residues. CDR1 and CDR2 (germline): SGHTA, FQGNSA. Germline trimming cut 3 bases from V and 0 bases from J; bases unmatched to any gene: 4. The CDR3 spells CASSLGTAANYGYTF. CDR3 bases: TGTGCCAGCAGCTTGGGGACAGCAGCTAACTATGGCTACACCTTC.

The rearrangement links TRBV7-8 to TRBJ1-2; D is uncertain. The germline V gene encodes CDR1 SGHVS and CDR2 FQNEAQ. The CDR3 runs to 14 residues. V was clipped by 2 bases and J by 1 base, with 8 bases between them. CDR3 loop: CASSLSRSNYGYTF. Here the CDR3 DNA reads TGTGCCAGCAGCTTAAGCAGGAGTAACTATGGCTACACCTTC. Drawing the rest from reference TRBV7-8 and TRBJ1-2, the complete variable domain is GAGVSQSPRYKVAKRGQDVALRCDPISGHVSLFWYQQALGQGPEFLTYFQNEAQLDKSGLPSDRFFAERPEGSVSTLKIQRTQQEDSAVYLCASSLSRSNYGYTFGSGTRLTVV.